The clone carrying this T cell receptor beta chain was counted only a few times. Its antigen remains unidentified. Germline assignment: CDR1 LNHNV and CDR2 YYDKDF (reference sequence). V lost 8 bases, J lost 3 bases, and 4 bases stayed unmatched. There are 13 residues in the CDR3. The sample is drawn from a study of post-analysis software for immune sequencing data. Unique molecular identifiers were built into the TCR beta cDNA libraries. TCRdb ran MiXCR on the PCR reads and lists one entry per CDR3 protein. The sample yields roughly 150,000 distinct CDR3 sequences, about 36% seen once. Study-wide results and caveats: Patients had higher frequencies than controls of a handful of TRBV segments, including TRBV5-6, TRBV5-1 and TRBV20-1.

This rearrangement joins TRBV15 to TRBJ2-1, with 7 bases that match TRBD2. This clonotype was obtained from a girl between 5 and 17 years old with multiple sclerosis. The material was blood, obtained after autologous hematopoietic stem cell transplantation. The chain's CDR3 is CATGLVLYNEQFF. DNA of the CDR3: TGTGCCACCGGACTAGTTCTCTACAATGAGCAGTTCTTC.